What follows are 2 T cell receptor beta chains derived from one specimen sequenced in a study of technical replicates of blood from a few donors. Here immunoSEQ multiplex PCR was the method, and the copy in TCRdb shows in-frame clones only, minus some. The table includes 90,000 to 100,000 clones, approximately 95% detected once. The sample was T cells isolated from PBMCs. All receptors come from a human donor in good health.

This clone came up once. This chain links TRBV7-9 with TRBJ2-2, with D possibly TRBD2 on 5 matching bases. This CDR3 has 16 amino acids. CDR1 and CDR2 (germline): SEHNR, FQNEAQ (reference sequence). Deletions cut 7 bases from V and 1 base from J, with 16 bases between. The CDR3 DNA sequence: TGTGCCAGCATCATTAACCGAGGGAAGAACACCGGGGAGCTGTTTTTT. Translation: CASIINRGKNTGELFF. Using reference TRBV7-9 and TRBJ2-2 for the parts outside the CDR3, the full variable domain is DTGVSQNPRHKITKRGQNVTFRCDPISEHNRLYWYRQTLGQGPEFLTYFQNEAQLEKSRLLSDRFSAERPKGSFSTLEIQRTEQGDSAMYLCASIINRGKNTGELFFGEGSRLTVL.

The gene calls are TRBV5-8 and TRBJ2-7; possible D gene TRBD1, 5 bases. Germline V gene data show CDR1 as SGHTS and CDR2 as YDEGEE. CDR3 length: 13 amino acids. V shed 4 bases and J shed 0 bases, with 8 bases lying between them. The CDR3 loop reads CASSLDNSYEQYF. The CDR3 nucleotides are TGTGCCAGCAGCCTGGACAACTCCTACGAGCAGTACTTC.